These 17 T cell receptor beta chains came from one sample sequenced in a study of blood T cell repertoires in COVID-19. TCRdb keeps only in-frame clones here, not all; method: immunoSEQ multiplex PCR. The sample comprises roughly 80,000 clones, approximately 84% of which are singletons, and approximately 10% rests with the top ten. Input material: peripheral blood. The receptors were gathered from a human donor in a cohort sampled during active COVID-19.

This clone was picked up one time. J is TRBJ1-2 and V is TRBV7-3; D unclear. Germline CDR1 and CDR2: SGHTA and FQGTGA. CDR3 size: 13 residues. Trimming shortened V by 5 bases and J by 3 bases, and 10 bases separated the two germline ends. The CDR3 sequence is CASSPQAYYGYTF. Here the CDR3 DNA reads TGTGCCAGCAGCCCCCAGGCCTACTATGGCTACACCTTC. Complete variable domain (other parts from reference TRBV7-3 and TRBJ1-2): GAGVSQTPSNKVTEKGKYVELRCDPISGHTALYWYRQSLGQGPEFLIYFQGTGAADDSGLPNDRFFAVRPEGSVSTLKIQRTERGDSAVYLCASSPQAYYGYTFGSGTRLTVV.

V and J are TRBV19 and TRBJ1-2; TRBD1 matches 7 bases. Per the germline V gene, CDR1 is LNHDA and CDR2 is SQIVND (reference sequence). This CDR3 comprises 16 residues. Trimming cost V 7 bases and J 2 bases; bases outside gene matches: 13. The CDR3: CASKSFPGQKNYGYTF. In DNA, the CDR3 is TGTGCCAGTAAGTCCTTCCCGGGACAGAAAAACTATGGCTACACCTTC.

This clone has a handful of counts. CDR3 amino acids: CASSPLGSSGDNTGELFF. The DNA of the CDR3 is TGTGCCAGCAGCCCCCTAGGTTCTAGCGGGGATAACACCGGGGAGCTGTTTTTT. The rearrangement links TRBV4-2 to TRBJ2-2; the match to TRBD2 covers 9 bases. The CDR3 extends over 18 amino acids. Germline CDR1 reads LGHNA; CDR2 reads YNFKEQ. V was clipped by 4 bases and J by 2 bases; unmatched bases: 11.

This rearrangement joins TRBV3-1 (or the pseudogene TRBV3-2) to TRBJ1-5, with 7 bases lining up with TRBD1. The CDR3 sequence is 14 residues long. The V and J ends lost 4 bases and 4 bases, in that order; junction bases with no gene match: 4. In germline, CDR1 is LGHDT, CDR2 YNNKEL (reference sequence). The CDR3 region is CASSPGTVNQPQHF. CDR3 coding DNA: TGTGCCAGCAGCCCCGGGACAGTAAATCAGCCCCAGCATTTT.

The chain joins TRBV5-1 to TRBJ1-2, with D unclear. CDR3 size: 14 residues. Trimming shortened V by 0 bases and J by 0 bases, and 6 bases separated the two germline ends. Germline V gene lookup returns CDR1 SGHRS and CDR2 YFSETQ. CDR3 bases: TGCGCCAGCAGCTTGGCAACAGCTAACTATGGCTACACCTTC. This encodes CASSLATANYGYTF.

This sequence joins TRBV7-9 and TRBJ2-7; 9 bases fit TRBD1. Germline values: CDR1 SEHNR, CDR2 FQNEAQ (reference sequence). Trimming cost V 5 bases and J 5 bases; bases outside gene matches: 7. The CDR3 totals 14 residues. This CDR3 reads CASSVGQGSNEQYF. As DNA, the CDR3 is TGTGCCAGCAGCGTCGGACAGGGGAGCAACGAGCAGTACTTC.

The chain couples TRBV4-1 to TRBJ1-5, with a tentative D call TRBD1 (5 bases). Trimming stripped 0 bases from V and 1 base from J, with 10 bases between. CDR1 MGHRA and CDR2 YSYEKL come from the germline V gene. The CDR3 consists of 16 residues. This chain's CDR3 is CASSQENRRSNQPQHF. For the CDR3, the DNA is TGCGCCAGCAGCCAAGAGAACAGGAGAAGCAATCAGCCCCAGCATTTT.

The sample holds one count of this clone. CDR3 loop: CATSRALGEGYTF. In nucleotides, the CDR3 is TGTGCCACCAGCAGAGCCCTCGGGGAAGGCTACACCTTC. V gene TRBV15 combines with J gene TRBJ1-2, with unresolved D. Germline CDR1 reads LNHNV; CDR2 reads YYDKDF (reference sequence). Trimming stripped 1 base from V and 8 bases from J, with 11 bases between. The CDR3 is 13 amino acids.

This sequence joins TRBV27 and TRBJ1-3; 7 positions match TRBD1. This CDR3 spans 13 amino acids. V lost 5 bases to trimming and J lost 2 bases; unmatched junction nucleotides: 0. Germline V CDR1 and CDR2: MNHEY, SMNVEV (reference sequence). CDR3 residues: CASSQGAGNTIYF. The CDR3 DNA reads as TGTGCCAGCAGTCAGGGGGCTGGAAACACCATATATTTT.

CDR3 region: CASSSRGARGYTF. In DNA, the CDR3 is TGTGCCAGCAGCTCACGGGGGGCAAGGGGCTACACCTTC. V gene TRBV28 combines with J gene TRBJ1-2; D may be TRBD1 (6 bases). The CDR3 runs 13 residues. CDR1 MDHEN and CDR2 SYDVKM come from the germline V gene. Trimming stripped 6 bases from V and 8 bases from J, with 16 bases between.

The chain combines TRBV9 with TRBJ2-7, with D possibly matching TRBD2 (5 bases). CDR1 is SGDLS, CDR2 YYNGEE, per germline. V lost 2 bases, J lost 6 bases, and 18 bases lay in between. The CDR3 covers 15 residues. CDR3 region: CASSVISGPGGEQYF. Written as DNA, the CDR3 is TGTGCCAGCAGCGTGATAAGCGGACCCGGCGGCGAGCAGTACTTC.

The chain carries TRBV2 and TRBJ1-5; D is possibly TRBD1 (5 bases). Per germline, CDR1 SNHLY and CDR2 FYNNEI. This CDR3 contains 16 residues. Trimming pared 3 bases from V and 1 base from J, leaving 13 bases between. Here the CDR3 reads CASSEWMGRSNQPQHF. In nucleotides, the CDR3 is TGTGCCAGCAGTGAGTGGATGGGGCGAAGCAATCAGCCCCAGCATTTT.

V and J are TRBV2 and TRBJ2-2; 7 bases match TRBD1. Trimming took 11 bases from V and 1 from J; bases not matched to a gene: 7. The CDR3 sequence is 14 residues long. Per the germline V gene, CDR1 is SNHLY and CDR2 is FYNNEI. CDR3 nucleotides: TGTGCCGCGACCCGGGACAGGAACACCGGGGAGCTGTTTTTT. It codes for CAATRDRNTGELFF.

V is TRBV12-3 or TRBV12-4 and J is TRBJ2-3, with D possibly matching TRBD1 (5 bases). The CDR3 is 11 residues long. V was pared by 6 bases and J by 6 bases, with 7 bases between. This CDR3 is CASRRQDTQYF. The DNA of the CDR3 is TGTGCCAGCAGGAGACAGGATACGCAGTATTTT.

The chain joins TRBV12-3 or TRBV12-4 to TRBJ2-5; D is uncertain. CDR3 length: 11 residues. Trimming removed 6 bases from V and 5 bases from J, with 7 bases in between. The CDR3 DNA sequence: TGTGCCAGCAGCCTCGCGGAGACCCAGTACTTC. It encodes CASSLAETQYF.

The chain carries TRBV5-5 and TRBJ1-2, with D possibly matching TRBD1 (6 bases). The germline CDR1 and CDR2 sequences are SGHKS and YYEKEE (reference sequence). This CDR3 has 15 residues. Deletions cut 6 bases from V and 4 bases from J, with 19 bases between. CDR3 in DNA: TGTGCCAGCACCAACTTTAAGCAGGGGCCCTATGGCTACACCTTC. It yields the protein CASTNFKQGPYGYTF.

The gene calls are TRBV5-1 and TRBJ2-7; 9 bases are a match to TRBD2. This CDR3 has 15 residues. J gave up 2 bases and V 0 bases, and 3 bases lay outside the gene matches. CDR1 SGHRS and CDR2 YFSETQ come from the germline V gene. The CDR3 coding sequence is TGCGCCAGCAGCTTGGCGGCGGGAGGGCCCTACGAGCAGTACTTC. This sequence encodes CASSLAAGGPYEQYF. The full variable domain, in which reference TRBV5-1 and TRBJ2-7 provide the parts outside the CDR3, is KAGVTQTPRYLIKTRGQQVTLSCSPISGHRSVSWYQQTPGQGLQFLFEYFSETQRNKGNFPGRFSGRQFSNSRSEMNVSTLELGDSALYLCASSLAAGGPYEQYFGPGTRLTVT.